The 15 T cell receptor beta chains listed next were all sequenced from one sample in a study of cytomegalovirus exposure and HLA in healthy donors. A multiplex PCR was run with 60 Vbeta primers and 13 Jbeta primers. TCRdb's table, derived via immunoSEQ multiplex PCR, lists solely in-frame clones and lacks some. This sample has 110,000 to 150,000 clones; roughly 80% occur once, and the top ten carry more than 4%. The sample taken for sequencing was PBMCs. The receptor source for this set is a woman aged 40-49 years in good health and CMV-seropositive.

This clone showed up just a few times. The rearrangement uses TRBV19 and TRBJ1-1; D uncertain. CDR3 length: 12 residues. Trimming removed 9 bases at V and 3 bases at J, with 11 bases between. Germline V gene lookup returns CDR1 LNHDA and CDR2 SQIVND (reference sequence). The CDR3 loop is CASREVDTEAFF. The DNA of the CDR3 is TGTGCCAGCCGGGAGGTGGACACTGAAGCTTTCTTT.

V and J are TRBV7-2 and TRBJ2-2; 11 bases are shared with TRBD2. In germline, CDR1 is SGHTA, CDR2 FQGNSA. This CDR3 comprises 17 residues. Trimming at V came to 3 bases and at J to 4 bases, leaving 7 bases not matched to a gene. DNA for the CDR3: TGTGCCAGCAGCTTCGGTAGCGGGGGGGCGCTCACCGGGGAGCTGTTTTTT. This translates into CASSFGSGGALTGELFF.

This chain links TRBV10-3 with TRBJ1-2, with D possibly TRBD1 on 6 matching bases. CDR1 is ENHRY, CDR2 SYGVKD, per germline. The CDR3 extends over 17 amino acids. Trimming left V 8 bases short and J 1 base short, with 23 bases between. The CDR3 DNA reads TGTGCCATCCAGGAGCGGGACCTACAGGGAGGTAACTATGGCTACACCTTC. It codes for CAIQERDLQGGNYGYTF.

The chain uses TRBV10-1 and TRBJ2-5; possible D gene TRBD2, 6 bases. Per the germline V gene, CDR1 is WNHNN and CDR2 is SYGVQD (reference sequence). Trimming stripped 3 bases from V and 7 bases from J, with 6 bases between. The CDR3 is 11 residues long. The CDR3 bases are TGCGCCAGCAGTGACGGGGGGACCCAGTACTTC. Residues: CASSDGGTQYF.

This chain uses TRBV10-3 with TRBJ2-6, with TRBD2 matching 8 bases. Germline assignment: CDR1 ENHRY and CDR2 SYGVKD. V lost 0 bases and J lost 0; bases outside the gene matches: 7. The CDR3 runs to 19 residues. The CDR3 here is CAISESARGGASGANVLTF. In DNA, the CDR3 is TGTGCCATCAGTGAGTCAGCCCGGGGGGGGGCCTCTGGGGCCAACGTCCTGACTTTC.

V is TRBV30 and J is TRBJ2-7, with a possible D match to TRBD1 (6 bases). Germline V gene data show CDR1 as GTSNPN and CDR2 as SVGIG (reference sequence). The V and J ends lost 5 bases and 6 bases respectively, with 14 bases between them. The CDR3 extends over 12 amino acids. The CDR3 sequence: CAWGPQGREQYF. CDR3 sequence (DNA): TGTGCCTGGGGGCCACAGGGCCGCGAGCAGTACTTC.

Only a few counts were recorded for this clone. The chain combines TRBV28 with TRBJ1-6; TRBD1 agrees at 8 bases. This CDR3 is 16 amino acids long. V lost 2 bases, J lost 1 base, and 1 base stayed unmatched. Looked up from germline, CDR1 is MDHEN and CDR2 is SYDVKM. CDR3 coding DNA: TGTGCCAGCAGTTTACAGGGGGCTTCCTATAATTCACCCCTCCACTTT. Translated: CASSLQGASYNSPLHF.

The chain has TRBV18 and TRBJ2-7, with unresolved D. CDR3 length equals 13 residues. Trimming took 3 bases from V and 2 from J, leaving 8 bases between them. Germline assignment: CDR1 KGHSH and CDR2 LQKENI. This chain's CDR3 is CASSPQQTYEQYF. For the CDR3, the DNA is TGTGCCAGCTCACCTCAACAGACCTACGAGCAGTACTTC.

Points on this clone: One junction end does not reproduce the germline sequence, and a read error may be involved. This chain links TRBV5-1 with TRBJ1-5; 10 nucleotides line up with TRBD1. The CDR3 is 12 amino acids. Germline V gene lookup returns CDR1 SGHRS and CDR2 YFSETQ. CDR3 region: CASSDGTGVWYF. CDR3 nucleotides: TGCGCCAGCAGCGACGGGACAGGGGTCTGGTATTTT.

The rearrangement links TRBV10-3 to TRBJ2-3, with 8 positions matching TRBD1. Per germline, CDR1 ENHRY and CDR2 SYGVKD. J gave up 1 base and V 6 bases, and 3 bases lay outside the gene matches. The CDR3 contains 14 residues. This CDR3 reads CAIRKGQGTDTQYF. The DNA for the CDR3 is TGTGCCATCAGGAAGGGACAGGGCACAGATACGCAGTATTTT.

The chain is built from TRBV5-1 and TRBJ2-7, with 7 bases fitting TRBD1. CDR3 length: 14 amino acids. CDR1 is SGHRS and CDR2 is YFSETQ in the germline V gene. After removal of 4 bases from V and 0 bases from J, the junction contained 4 bases not matched to a gene. The CDR3 DNA is TGCGCCAGCAGCCTATGGACAGGCTCCTACGAGCAGTACTTC. Protein sequence: CASSLWTGSYEQYF.

This clone has just one count. Other DNA sequences in this specimen translate into the identical CDR3. Here the CDR3 DNA reads TGTGCCAGCAGTGAGGGGACAGGGGCCACAGATACGCAGTATTTT. This encodes CASSEGTGATDTQYF. The gene calls are TRBV2 and TRBJ2-3; 10 nucleotides line up with TRBD1. Germline-derived CDR1 and CDR2 are SNHLY and FYNNEI. With 3 bases clipped from V and 2 bases from J, the junction kept 2 bases outside the gene matches. This CDR3 is 15 amino acids long.

V and J are TRBV9 and TRBJ1-4; D is ambiguous. V shed 8 bases and J shed 6 bases, with 11 bases lying between them. Germline loops: CDR1 SGDLS, CDR2 YYNGEE. The CDR3 loop spans 12 amino acids. The CDR3 sequence: CARAPSYEKLFF. The CDR3 DNA sequence: TGTGCCAGAGCGCCGTCGTATGAAAAACTGTTTTTT. The entire variable domain, with the rest obtained from reference TRBV9 and TRBJ1-4, is as follows: DSGVTQTPKHLITATGQRVTLRCSPRSGDLSVYWYQQSLDQGLQFLIQYYNGEERAKGNILERFSAQQFPDLHSELNLSSLELGDSALYFCARAPSYEKLFFGSGTQLSVL.

The chain recombines TRBV7-2 with TRBJ1-2; 8 positions match TRBD1. The germline V gene encodes CDR1 SGHTA and CDR2 FQGNSA. V shed 6 bases, J shed 4 bases, and the junction held 10 bases outside the gene matches. This CDR3 is built from 15 residues. The CDR3 sequence is CASSSKTGVSYGYTF. In DNA form, the CDR3 reads TGTGCCAGCAGTTCTAAGACAGGGGTTAGCTATGGCTACACCTTC.

The J gene is TRBJ2-1, the V gene TRBV20-1; D unresolved. CDR1 and CDR2 (germline): DFQATT, SNEGSKA (reference sequence). V dropped 2 bases and J dropped 4 bases, with 3 bases sitting between them. The CDR3 is 11 amino acids. The CDR3 region has the DNA TGCAGTGCTAGAACATACAATGAGCAGTTCTTC. Its translation: CSARTYNEQFF.